This T cell receptor beta chain was sequenced in a study of cytomegalovirus exposure and HLA in healthy donors. Study-level points and caveats: It was confirmed in vitro that a few of the CMV-associated chains were specific for CMV antigens.

Profiled with immunoSEQ multiplex PCR; TCRdb holds only in-frame clones, not every one. The table records under 200,000 clones, over 85% of them present only once. The length of the CDR3 is 11 residues. Germline CDR1 is DFQATT and CDR2 is SNEGSKA (reference sequence). Trimming left V 4 bases short and J 0 bases short, with 2 bases between. A remark on this clone: Its specificity is unknown.

The donors were members of the approximately 110-subject validation cohort (separate from the roughly 670-subject first cohort). The V and J genes are TRBV20-1 and TRBJ2-3; no definite D call. This TCR was sampled from a woman between 18 and 30 years old in good health and CMV-seropositive. The sequenced sample consisted of PBMCs. The CDR3 bases are TGCAGTGCTACTAGCACAGATACGCAGTATTTT. As protein: CSATSTDTQYF.